These 17 T cell receptor beta chains originate from one sample sequenced in a study of T-cell memory formation after mild COVID-19. MiXCR, run by TCRdb on the 5' RACE reads, gives a single entry per CDR3 protein. The table records fewer than 450,000 distinct CDR3 sequences, around a fifth of them present only once. Sample: PBMCs or a T cell subset sorted from them (not recorded which). All receptors derive from an adult woman who had mild COVID-19 (a few samples of this study predate the infection). Cell type and time point are not known.

The J gene is TRBJ2-1, the V gene TRBV7-3, with 9 nucleotides matching TRBD2. V shed 4 bases and J 6 bases; nucleotides not matched to a gene: 4. CDR3 size: 14 residues. The V gene's germline CDR1 is SGHTA and CDR2 FQGTGA. The CDR3 loop reads CASSYGGGGNEQFF. CDR3 DNA: TGTGCCAGCAGCTATGGCGGGGGGGGCAATGAGCAGTTCTTC.

This clonotype was counted only a few times. The chain recombines TRBV4-3 with TRBJ2-2; the D is unclear. V was clipped by 0 bases and J by 6 bases, with 11 bases between them. Germline CDR1 LGHNA, CDR2 YSLEER. This CDR3 contains 15 residues. The CDR3 nucleotides are TGCGCCAGCAGCCAAGATCAACACACGCCCGGGGAGCTGTTTTTT. This codes for CASSQDQHTPGELFF.

There are many counts of this clonotype. The chain couples TRBV5-4 to TRBJ2-2, with TRBD2 as a possible D gene (6 bases). CDR3 size: 15 residues. V lost 0 bases and J lost 5, with 11 bases in between. The V gene's germline CDR1 is SGHNT and CDR2 YYREEE (reference sequence). The CDR3 DNA reads TGTGCCAGCAGCTTGGGCCGGGAGTGGACCGGGGAGCTGTTTTTT. Amino acids: CASSLGREWTGELFF.

This clonotype has a handful of counts. The rearrangement links TRBV12-3 or TRBV12-4 to TRBJ2-6; 7 bases fit TRBD2. The ends lost 6 bases at V and 3 bases at J; junction bases unmatched: 17. This CDR3 has 19 residues. The CDR3 nucleotides read TGTGCCAGCAGAACCACCCTGCGTGGGGGGGTACTTGGGGCCAACGTCCTGACTTTC. Its protein product is CASRTTLRGGVLGANVLTF.

This chain uses TRBV7-2 with TRBJ2-3; 10 nucleotides line up with TRBD2. Per germline, CDR1 SGHTA and CDR2 FQGNSA. The J segment lost 0 bases and the V segment lost 0 bases, leaving 3 bases of the junction unmatched. The CDR3 contains 17 residues. The CDR3 sequence: CASSLAISGGSTDTQYF. In DNA form, the CDR3 reads TGTGCCAGCAGCTTAGCCATTAGCGGGGGGAGCACAGATACGCAGTATTTT.

The chain recombines TRBV11-3 with TRBJ2-2; 12 bases fit TRBD2. This CDR3 is built from 15 residues. The germline V gene has CDR1 SGHNT and CDR2 YENEEA. J lost 4 bases, V lost 5 bases, and 2 bases had no gene match. CDR3 sequence reads: CASSRTSGVTGELFF. Written as DNA, the CDR3 is TGTGCCAGCAGCCGGACTAGCGGGGTCACCGGGGAGCTGTTTTTT.

In DNA form, the CDR3 reads TGTGCCAGCAGCATTTTGGAACATGATACGCAGTATTTT. It codes for CASSILEHDTQYF. The chain links TRBV12-3 or TRBV12-4 to TRBJ2-3; D remains unclear. The CDR3 loop spans 13 amino acids. Trimming removed 6 bases from V and 6 bases from J, with 13 bases in between.

The genes are TRBV20-1 and TRBJ2-2; unclear D gene. The V and J ends lost 0 bases and 1 base respectively, with 6 bases between them. The CDR3 is 14 amino acids. The germline V gene encodes CDR1 DFQATT and CDR2 SNEGSKA (reference sequence). For the CDR3, the DNA is TGCAGTGCTAGAGAGAGAGGGAACACCGGGGAGCTGTTTTTT. This translates into CSARERGNTGELFF.

This clonotype came up a few times. V is TRBV18 and J is TRBJ2-5; 8 nucleotides align to TRBD1. The CDR3 runs to 14 residues. V gave up 6 bases and J gave up 4 bases; unmatched junction bases: 7. Germline CDR1 is KGHSH and CDR2 is LQKENI. The CDR3 here is CASSATGEVETQYF. In DNA, the CDR3 is TGTGCCAGCTCTGCGACAGGGGAGGTAGAGACCCAGTACTTC.

The rearrangement joins TRBV29-1 to TRBJ1-2; 12 bases fit TRBD1. In germline, CDR1 is SQVTM, CDR2 ANQGSEA. The CDR3 sequence is 14 residues long. With 7 bases clipped from V and 7 bases from J, the junction kept 10 bases outside the gene matches. As DNA, the CDR3 is TGCAGCGCGTCGGGACAGGGGGCCTTAGGTGGCTACACCTTC. Residues: CSASGQGALGGYTF.

This clonotype has at least ten counts. The gene calls are TRBV6-5 and TRBJ2-5; TRBD1 might be the D (5 bases). Trimming left V 2 bases short and J 4 bases short, with 11 bases between. The CDR3 is 14 amino acids. In germline, CDR1 is MNHEY, CDR2 SVGAGI. As DNA, the CDR3 is TGTGCCAGCAGTTACGACAGCGATAGAGAGACCCAGTACTTC. It specifies CASSYDSDRETQYF.

The table lists this clonotype with a few counts. The CDR3 region has the DNA TGTGCCAGCAGCAAAGAAACAGTAGCGGGTCAGCCCCAGCATTTT. Translating it yields CASSKETVAGQPQHF. This chain links TRBV21-1 with TRBJ1-5. TRBV21-1 counts as a pseudogene. This CDR3 is built from 15 residues.

This clonotype was detected a few times. CDR3 residues: CSATDGNSGNTIYF. The CDR3 DNA reads as TGCAGTGCCACCGACGGGAACTCTGGAAACACCATATATTTT. The J gene is TRBJ1-3, the V gene TRBV20-1, with D uncertain. Between the trimmed V and J ends, which lost 6 bases and 0 bases, there was a span of 12 bases. The CDR3 runs 14 residues. The germline V gene has CDR1 DFQATT and CDR2 SNEGSKA (reference sequence).

The chain combines TRBV9 with TRBJ1-1; 7 nucleotides match TRBD1. The CDR3 has 15 residues. With V trimmed by 4 bases and J by 1 base, 7 bases remained unmatched. CDR1 SGDLS and CDR2 YYNGEE come from the germline V gene. The CDR3 sequence: CASSLLRGANTEAFF. The CDR3 DNA is TGTGCCAGCAGCCTACTCAGGGGGGCGAACACTGAAGCTTTCTTT.

The chain links TRBV29-1 to TRBJ1-1, with D possibly being TRBD1 (6 bases). This CDR3 comprises 14 residues. Looked up from germline, CDR1 is SQVTM and CDR2 is ANQGSEA. V gave up 0 bases and J gave up 6 bases, with 14 bases separating them. CDR3 DNA sequence: TGCAGCGTTGAAGATCTGGACAGAGGTGCTGAAGCTTTCTTT. Its protein is CSVEDLDRGAEAFF.

CDR3 in amino acids: CASSLAGQNSGANVLTF. The CDR3 DNA reads as TGCGCCAGCAGCTTGGCCGGACAAAACTCTGGGGCCAACGTCCTGACTTTC. The chain recombines TRBV5-1 with TRBJ2-6, with a possible D match to TRBD1 (5 bases). V lost 0 bases and J 0 bases, leaving 10 bases between the germline ends. Germline-derived CDR1 and CDR2 are SGHRS and YFSETQ. The CDR3 covers 17 residues.

The rearrangement uses TRBV3-1 and TRBJ2-2; D tentatively reads TRBD1 or TRBD2 (6 bases each). The V gene lost 4 bases and the J gene lost 6 bases, with 18 bases spanning the gap. Germline V lookup: CDR1 LGHDT, CDR2 YNNKEL (reference sequence). The CDR3 totals 16 residues. CDR3 sequence (DNA): TGTGCCAGCAGCCCGTGGGTGCAGGGGAGGTCCGGGGAGCTGTTTTTT. Translation gives CASSPWVQGRSGELFF.